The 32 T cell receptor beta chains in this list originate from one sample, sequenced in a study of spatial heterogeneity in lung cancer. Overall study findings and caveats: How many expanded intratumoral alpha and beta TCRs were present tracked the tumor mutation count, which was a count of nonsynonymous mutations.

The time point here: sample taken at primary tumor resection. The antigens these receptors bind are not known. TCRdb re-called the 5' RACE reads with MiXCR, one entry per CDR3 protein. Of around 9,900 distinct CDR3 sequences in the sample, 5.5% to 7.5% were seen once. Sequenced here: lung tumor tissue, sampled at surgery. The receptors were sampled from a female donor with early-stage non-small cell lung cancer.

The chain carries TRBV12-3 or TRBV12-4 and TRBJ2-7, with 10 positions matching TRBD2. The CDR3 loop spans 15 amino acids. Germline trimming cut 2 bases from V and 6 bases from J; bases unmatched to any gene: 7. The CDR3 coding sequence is TGTGCCAGCAGTTTAAACCTAGCGGGGGCGGCCGAGCAGTACTTC. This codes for CASSLNLAGAAEQYF.

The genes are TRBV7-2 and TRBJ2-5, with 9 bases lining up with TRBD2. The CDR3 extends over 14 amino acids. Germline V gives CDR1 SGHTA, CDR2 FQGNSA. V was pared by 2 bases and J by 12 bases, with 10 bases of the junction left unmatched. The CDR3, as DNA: TGTGCCAGCAGCTTACATCTGGATAGCGGGGGCGAGTACTTC. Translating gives CASSLHLDSGGEYF.

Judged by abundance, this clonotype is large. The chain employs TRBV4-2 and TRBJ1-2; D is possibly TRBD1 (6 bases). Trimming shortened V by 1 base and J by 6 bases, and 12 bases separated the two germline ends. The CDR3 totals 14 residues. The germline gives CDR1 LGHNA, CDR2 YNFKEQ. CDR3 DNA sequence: TGTGCCAGCAGCCAAGCTGGGGGGCGGGATGGCTACACCTTC. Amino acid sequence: CASSQAGGRDGYTF.

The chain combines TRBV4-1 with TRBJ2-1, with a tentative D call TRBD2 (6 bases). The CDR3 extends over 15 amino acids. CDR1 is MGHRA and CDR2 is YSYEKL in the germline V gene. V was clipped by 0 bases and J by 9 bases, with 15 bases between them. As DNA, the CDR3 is TGCGCCAGCAGCCAAGATCGGAGGGACCTAGGTGAGCAGTTCTTC. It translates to CASSQDRRDLGEQFF.

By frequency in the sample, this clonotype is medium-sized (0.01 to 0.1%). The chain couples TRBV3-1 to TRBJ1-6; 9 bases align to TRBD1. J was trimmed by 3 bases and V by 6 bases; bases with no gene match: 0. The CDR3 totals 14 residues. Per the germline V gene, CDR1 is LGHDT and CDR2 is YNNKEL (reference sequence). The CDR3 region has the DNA TGTGCCAGCAGGACAGGGGGCTATAATTCACCCCTCCACTTT. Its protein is CASRTGGYNSPLHF.

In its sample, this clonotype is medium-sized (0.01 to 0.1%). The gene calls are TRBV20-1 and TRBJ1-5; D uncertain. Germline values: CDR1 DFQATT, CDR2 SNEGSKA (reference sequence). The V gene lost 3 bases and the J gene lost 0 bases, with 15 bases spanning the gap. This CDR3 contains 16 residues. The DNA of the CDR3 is TGCAGTGCTAGTTCCCCGAGCGTCGTTAGCAATCAGCCCCAGCATTTT. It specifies CSASSPSVVSNQPQHF.

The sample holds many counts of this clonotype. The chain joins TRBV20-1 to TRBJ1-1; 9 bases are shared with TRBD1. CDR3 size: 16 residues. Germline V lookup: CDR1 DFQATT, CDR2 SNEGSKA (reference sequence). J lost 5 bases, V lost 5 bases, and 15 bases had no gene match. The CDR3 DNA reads TGCAGTGCTCCCCACTCTGCGACAGGGGGAAGGACTGAAGCTTTCTTT. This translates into CSAPHSATGGRTEAFF.

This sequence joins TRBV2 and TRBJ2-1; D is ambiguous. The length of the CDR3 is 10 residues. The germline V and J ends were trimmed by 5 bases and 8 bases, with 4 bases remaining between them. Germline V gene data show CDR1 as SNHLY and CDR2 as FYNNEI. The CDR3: CASSTYEQFF. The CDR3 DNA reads TGTGCCAGCAGTACATATGAGCAGTTCTTC.

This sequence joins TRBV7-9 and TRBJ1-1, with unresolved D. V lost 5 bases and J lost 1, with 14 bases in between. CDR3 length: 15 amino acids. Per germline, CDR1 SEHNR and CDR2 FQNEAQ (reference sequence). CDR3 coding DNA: TGTGCCAGCAGCCCGACAATCACAGCGAACACTGAAGCTTTCTTT. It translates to CASSPTITANTEAFF.

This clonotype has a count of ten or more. DNA of the CDR3: TGTGCCAGCAGCGCTCGCCCTCTCCGAACTCTTAACTATGGCTACACCTTC. Protein sequence: CASSARPLRTLNYGYTF. The chain combines TRBV7-2 with TRBJ1-2; D is unclear. The CDR3 is 17 amino acids. Trimming left V 5 bases short and J 1 base short, with 20 bases between. Germline-derived CDR1 and CDR2 are SGHTA and FQGNSA.

The CDR3 DNA is TGTGCCAGCAGTAGACAACGACTAGAGGGGACAGATACGCAGTATTTT. Amino acids: CASSRQRLEGTDTQYF. The chain links TRBV28 to TRBJ2-3, with D maybe TRBD2 (6 bases). V lost 5 bases and J 3 bases, leaving 18 bases between the germline ends. Germline V gives CDR1 MDHEN, CDR2 SYDVKM. The CDR3 contains 16 residues.

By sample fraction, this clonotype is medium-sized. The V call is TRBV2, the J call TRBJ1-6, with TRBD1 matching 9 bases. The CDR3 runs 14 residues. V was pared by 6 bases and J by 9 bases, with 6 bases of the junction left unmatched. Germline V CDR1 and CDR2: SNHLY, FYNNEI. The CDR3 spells CASSAGTGRSPLHF. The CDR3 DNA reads TGTGCCAGCAGCGCCGGGACAGGGCGTTCACCCCTCCACTTT.

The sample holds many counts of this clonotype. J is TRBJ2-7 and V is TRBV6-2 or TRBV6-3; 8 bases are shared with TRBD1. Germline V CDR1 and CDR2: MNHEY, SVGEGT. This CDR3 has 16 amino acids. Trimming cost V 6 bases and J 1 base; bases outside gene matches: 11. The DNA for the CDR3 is TGTGCCAGCAGACCGACCGGGACAGGCCAATCCTACGAGCAGTACGTC. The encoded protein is CASRPTGTGQSYEQYV.

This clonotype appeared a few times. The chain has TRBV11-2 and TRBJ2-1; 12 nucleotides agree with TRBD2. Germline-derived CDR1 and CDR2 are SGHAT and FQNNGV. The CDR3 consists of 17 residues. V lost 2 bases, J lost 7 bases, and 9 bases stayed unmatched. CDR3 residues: CASSLPSGGAIWNEQFF. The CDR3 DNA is TGTGCCAGCAGCTTACCTAGCGGGGGGGCAATTTGGAATGAGCAGTTCTTC. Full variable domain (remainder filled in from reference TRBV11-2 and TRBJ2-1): EAGVAQSPRYKIIEKRQSVAFWCNPISGHATLYWYQQILGQGPKLLIQFQNNGVVDDSQLPKDRFSAERLKGVDSTLKIQPAKLEDSAVYLCASSLPSGGAIWNEQFFGPGTRLTVL.

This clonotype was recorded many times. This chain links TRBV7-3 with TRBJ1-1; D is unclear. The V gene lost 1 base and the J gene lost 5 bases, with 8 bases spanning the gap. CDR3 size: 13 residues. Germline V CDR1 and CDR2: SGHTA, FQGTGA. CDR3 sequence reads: CASSLNLGTEAFF. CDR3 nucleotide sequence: TGTGCCAGCAGCTTAAACTTGGGGACTGAAGCTTTCTTT.

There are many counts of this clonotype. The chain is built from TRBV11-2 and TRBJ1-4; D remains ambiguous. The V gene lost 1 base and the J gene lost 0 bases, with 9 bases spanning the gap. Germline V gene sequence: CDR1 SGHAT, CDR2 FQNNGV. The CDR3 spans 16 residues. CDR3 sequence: CASSLGVTATNEKLFF. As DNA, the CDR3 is TGTGCCAGCAGCTTAGGGGTCACAGCAACTAATGAAAAACTGTTTTTT.

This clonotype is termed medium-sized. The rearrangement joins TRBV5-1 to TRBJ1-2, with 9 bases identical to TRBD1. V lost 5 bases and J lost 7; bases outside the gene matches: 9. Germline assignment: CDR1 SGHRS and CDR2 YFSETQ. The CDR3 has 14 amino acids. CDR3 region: CASRVQGALSGYTF. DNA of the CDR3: TGCGCCAGCAGGGTACAGGGGGCGCTCAGTGGCTACACCTTC.

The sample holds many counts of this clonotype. This chain's CDR3 is CASRMAGGQETQYF. CDR3 DNA sequence: TGTGCCAGCAGGATGGCGGGGGGACAAGAGACCCAGTACTTC. The chain uses TRBV7-2 and TRBJ2-5, with 8 nucleotides matching TRBD2. J gave up 2 bases and V 6 bases, and 5 bases lay outside the gene matches. Germline V CDR1 and CDR2: SGHTA, FQGNSA. This CDR3 is built from 14 residues.

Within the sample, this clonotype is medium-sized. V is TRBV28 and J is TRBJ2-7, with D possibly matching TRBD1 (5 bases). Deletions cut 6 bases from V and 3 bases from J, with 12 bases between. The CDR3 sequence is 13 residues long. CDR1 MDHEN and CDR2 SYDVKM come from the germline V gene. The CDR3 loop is CASRRTILYEQYF. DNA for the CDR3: TGTGCCAGCAGGAGGACAATTCTCTACGAGCAGTACTTC.

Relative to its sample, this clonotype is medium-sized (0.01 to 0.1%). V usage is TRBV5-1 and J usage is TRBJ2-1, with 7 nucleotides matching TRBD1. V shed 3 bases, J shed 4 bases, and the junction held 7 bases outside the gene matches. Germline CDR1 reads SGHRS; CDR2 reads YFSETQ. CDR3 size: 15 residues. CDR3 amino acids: CASSSGGQTYNEQFF. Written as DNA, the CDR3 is TGCGCCAGCAGCTCAGGGGGACAGACATACAATGAGCAGTTCTTC.

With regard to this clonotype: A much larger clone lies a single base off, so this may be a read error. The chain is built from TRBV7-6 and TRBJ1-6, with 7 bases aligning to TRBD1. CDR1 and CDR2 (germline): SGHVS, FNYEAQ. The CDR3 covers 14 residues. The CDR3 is CVSSVDRVGTPLHF. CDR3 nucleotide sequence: TGTGTCAGCAGCGTAGACAGGGTCGGAACACCCCTCCACTTT. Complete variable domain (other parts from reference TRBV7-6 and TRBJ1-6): GAGVSQSPRYKVTKRGQDVALRCDPISGHVSLYWYRQALGQGPEFLTYFNYEAQQDKSGLPNDRFSAERPEGSISTLTIQRTEQRDSAMYRCVSSVDRVGTPLHFGNGTRLTVT.

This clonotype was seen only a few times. For the CDR3, the DNA is TGTGCCAGCAGCTTTTTGACAGTTTATCCCCCGGCGGACCGTTCCAATCAGCCCCAGCATTTT. Protein product: CASSFLTVYPPADRSNQPQHF. The rearrangement joins TRBV7-9 to TRBJ1-5; the D gene is possibly TRBD1 (5 bases). This CDR3 is 21 amino acids long. Germline-derived CDR1 and CDR2 are SEHNR and FQNEAQ (reference sequence). Trimming shortened V by 3 bases and J by 3 bases, and 30 bases separated the two germline ends.

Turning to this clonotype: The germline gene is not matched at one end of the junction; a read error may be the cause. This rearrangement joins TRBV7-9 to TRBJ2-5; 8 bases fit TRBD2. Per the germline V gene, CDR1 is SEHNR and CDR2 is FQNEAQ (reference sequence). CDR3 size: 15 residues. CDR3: CTSSIRLATQETQYF. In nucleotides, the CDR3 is TGTACCAGCAGCATCCGACTAGCGACCCAAGAGACCCAGTACTTC.

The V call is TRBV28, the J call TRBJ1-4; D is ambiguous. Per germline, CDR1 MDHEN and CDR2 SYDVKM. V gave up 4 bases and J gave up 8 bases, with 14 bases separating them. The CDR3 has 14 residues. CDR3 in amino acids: CASSSQDEEEKLFF. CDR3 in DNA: TGTGCCAGCAGTTCCCAAGACGAAGAAGAAAAACTGTTTTTT. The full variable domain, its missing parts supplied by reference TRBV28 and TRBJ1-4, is DVKVTQSSRYLVKRTGEKVFLECVQDMDHENMFWYRQDPGLGLRLIYFSYDVKMKEKGDIPEGYSVSREKKERFSLILESASTNQTSMYLCASSSQDEEEKLFFGSGTQLSVL.

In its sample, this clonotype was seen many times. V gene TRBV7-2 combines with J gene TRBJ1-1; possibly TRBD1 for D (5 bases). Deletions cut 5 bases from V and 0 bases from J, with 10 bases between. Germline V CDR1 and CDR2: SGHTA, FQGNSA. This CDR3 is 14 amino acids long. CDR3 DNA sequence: TGTGCCAGCAGCCCTGACAGAATGAACACTGAAGCTTTCTTT. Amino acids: CASSPDRMNTEAFF.

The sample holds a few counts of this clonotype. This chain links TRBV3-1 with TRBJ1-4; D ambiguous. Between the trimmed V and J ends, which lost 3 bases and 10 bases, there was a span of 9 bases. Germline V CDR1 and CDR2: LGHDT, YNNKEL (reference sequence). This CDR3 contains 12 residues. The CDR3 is CASSQGRRKLFF. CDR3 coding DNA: TGTGCCAGCAGCCAGGGGAGGAGAAAACTGTTTTTT.

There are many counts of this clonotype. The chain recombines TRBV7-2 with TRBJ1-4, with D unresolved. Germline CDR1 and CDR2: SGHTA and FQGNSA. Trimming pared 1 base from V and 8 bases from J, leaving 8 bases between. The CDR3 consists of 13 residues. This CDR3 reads CASSLGFNEKLFF. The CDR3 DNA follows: TGTGCCAGCAGCTTAGGGTTCAACGAAAAACTGTTTTTT.

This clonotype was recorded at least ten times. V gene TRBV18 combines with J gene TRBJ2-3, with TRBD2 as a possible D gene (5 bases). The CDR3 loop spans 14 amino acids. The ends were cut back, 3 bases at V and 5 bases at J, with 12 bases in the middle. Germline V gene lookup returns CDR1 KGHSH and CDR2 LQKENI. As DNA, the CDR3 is TGTGCCAGCTCACCGTTTCAGAGGGAAGATACGCAGTATTTT. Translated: CASSPFQREDTQYF.

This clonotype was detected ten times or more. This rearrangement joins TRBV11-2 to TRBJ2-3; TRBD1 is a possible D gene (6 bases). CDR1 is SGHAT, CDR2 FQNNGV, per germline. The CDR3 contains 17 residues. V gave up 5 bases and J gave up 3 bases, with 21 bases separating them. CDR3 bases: TGTGCCAGCAGCCTCCGAAAAGGGACACGTGGAACAGATACGCAGTATTTT. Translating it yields CASSLRKGTRGTDTQYF.

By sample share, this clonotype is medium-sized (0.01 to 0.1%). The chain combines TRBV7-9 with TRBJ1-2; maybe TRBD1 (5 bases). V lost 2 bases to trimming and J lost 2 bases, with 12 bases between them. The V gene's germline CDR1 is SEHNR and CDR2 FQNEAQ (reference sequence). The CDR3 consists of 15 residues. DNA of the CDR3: TGTGCCAGCAGCTTAACGGAGGGACCAAACTATGGCTACACCTTC. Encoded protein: CASSLTEGPNYGYTF.

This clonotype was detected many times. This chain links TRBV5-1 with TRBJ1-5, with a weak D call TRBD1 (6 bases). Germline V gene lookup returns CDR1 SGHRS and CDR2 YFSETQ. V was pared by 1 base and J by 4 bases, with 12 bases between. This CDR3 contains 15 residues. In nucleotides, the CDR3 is TGCGCCAGCAGCTTGTGGGCAGGGGAGAATCAGCCCCAGCATTTT. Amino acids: CASSLWAGENQPQHF.

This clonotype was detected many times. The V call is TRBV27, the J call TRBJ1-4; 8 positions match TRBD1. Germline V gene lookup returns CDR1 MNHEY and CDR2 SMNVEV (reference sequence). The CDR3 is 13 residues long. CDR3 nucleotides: TGTGAGGGACAGGAAGCAACTAATGAAAAACTGTTTTTT. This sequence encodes CEGQEATNEKLFF.